Listed here is a single T cell receptor beta chain. The antigen remains unidentified. Here immunoSEQ multiplex PCR was the method, and the copy in TCRdb shows in-frame clones only, minus some. The table records some 2.1 million clones, about 95% of them present only once. These data are taken from a study of shared clonotypes between healthy human individuals. Positively selected for CCR7, the CD45RO-negative cells used as naive CD8 cells excluded terminally differentiated effector memory CD45RA+ cells. Healthy adults negative for HIV, lacking recent acute infections or vaccinations, served as donors. This CDR3 contains 16 residues. Between the trimmed V and J ends, which lost 1 base and 1 base, there was a span of 13 bases. Germline loops: CDR1 SGHVS, CDR2 FQNEAQ. General study findings and limits: Several donors shared 5% to 5.5% of their naive CD4 clonotypes.

The sequenced sample was naive CD8+ T cells sorted from blood. The rearrangement joins TRBV7-8 to TRBJ1-1; a possible D gene is TRBD1 (5 bases). The clonotype originates from a man aged 18 to 30 in good health. For the CDR3, the DNA is TGTGCCAGCAGCTTAGGTTTTATAGGGACGAACACTGAAGCTTTCTTT. Protein product: CASSLGFIGTNTEAFF.